Shown below are 13 T cell receptor beta chains from a single sample sequenced in a study of blood T cell repertoires in COVID-19. Profiling relied on immunoSEQ multiplex PCR, and the TCRdb table lists in-frame clones only, not all of them. The repertoire consists of more than 85,000 clones, with about 85% occurring once and the leading ten covering 2%. Sequenced: peripheral blood. Every receptor here comes from a man aged 45 to 65 with active COVID-19.

The chain recombines TRBV4-2 with TRBJ1-3; D might be TRBD1 (6 bases). Germline CDR1 is LGHNA and CDR2 is YNFKEQ. The CDR3 extends over 16 amino acids. V was pared by 1 base and J by 3 bases, with 13 bases between. CDR3 sequence reads: CASSQGDSRGGNTIYF. The CDR3 bases are TGTGCCAGCAGCCAAGGCGATTCCAGGGGTGGAAACACCATATATTTT.

V usage is TRBV20-1 and J usage is TRBJ2-5, with unresolved D. CDR3 length equals 11 residues. V was shortened by 8 bases and J by 2 bases, with 9 bases between the two germline ends. CDR1 and CDR2 from the germline V gene are DFQATT and SNEGSKA (reference sequence). CDR3 nucleotide sequence: TGCAGTCTCCTCGTGCAAGAGACCCAGTACTTC. It specifies CSLLVQETQYF.

This chain connects TRBV19 to TRBJ2-1; tentatively, D is TRBD1 (5 bases). The germline V gene has CDR1 LNHDA and CDR2 SQIVND (reference sequence). The V end lost 3 bases, the J end lost 10 bases, and 13 bases lay between the germline ends. There are 13 residues in the CDR3. CDR3 DNA sequence: TGTGCCAGTAGTATGTTTGGGGCGGCAGAGCAGTTCTTC. Its translation: CASSMFGAAEQFF.

The V gene is TRBV30, the J gene TRBJ2-3; TRBD1 aligns across 11 bases. Germline CDR1 and CDR2: GTSNPN and SVGIG (reference sequence). This CDR3 contains 14 residues. J lost 5 bases, V lost 1 base, and 2 bases had no gene match. CDR3 region: CAWSGTGGIDTQYF. DNA for the CDR3: TGTGCCTGGAGTGGGACAGGGGGCATAGATACGCAGTATTTT. Variable domain in full (rest from reference TRBV30 and TRBJ2-3): SQTIHQWPATLVQPVGSPLSLECTVEGTSNPNLYWYRQAAGRGLQLLFYSVGIGQISSEVPQNLSASRPQDRQFILSSKKLLLSDSGFYLCAWSGTGGIDTQYFGPGTRLTVL.

The CDR3: CASSQTSRLEQYF. The CDR3 DNA reads TGTGCCAGCAGCCAAACATCGAGGCTCGAGCAGTACTTC. The chain recombines TRBV14 with TRBJ2-7, with D unresolved. Trimming removed 2 bases at V and 6 bases at J, with 11 bases between. In germline, CDR1 is SGHDN, CDR2 FVKESK. CDR3 length: 13 amino acids.

This rearrangement joins TRBV28 to TRBJ1-4; D unclear. Germline CDR1 is MDHEN and CDR2 is SYDVKM. This CDR3 has 13 residues. V dropped 7 bases and J dropped 4 bases, with 10 bases sitting between them. The CDR3 sequence is CASKEGHNEKLFF. For the CDR3, the DNA is TGTGCCAGCAAGGAGGGTCATAATGAAAAACTGTTTTTT. Based on the CDR3 plus reference TRBV28 and TRBJ1-4, the full variable domain is DVKVTQSSRYLVKRTGEKVFLECVQDMDHENMFWYRQDPGLGLRLIYFSYDVKMKEKGDIPEGYSVSREKKERFSLILESASTNQTSMYLCASKEGHNEKLFFGSGTQLSVL.

In its sample, this clone was seen once. The chain links TRBV4-3 to TRBJ1-5; weak D call: TRBD1 (6 bases). Trimming cost V 4 bases and J 0 bases, with 10 bases left between them. Germline-derived CDR1 and CDR2 are LGHNA and YSLEER. This CDR3 contains 15 residues. The CDR3 DNA reads as TGCGCCAGCAGCCGGTACAGGGATAGCAATCAGCCCCAGCATTTT. Its protein is CASSRYRDSNQPQHF.

The gene calls are TRBV7-2 and TRBJ2-3; TRBD1 might be the D (7 bases). The CDR3 is 13 residues long. Trimming stripped 6 bases from V and 3 bases from J, with 10 bases between. Germline loops: CDR1 SGHTA, CDR2 FQGNSA. The CDR3 reads CASRSGGTDTQYF. The CDR3 DNA is TGTGCCAGCAGATCAGGGGGGACAGATACGCAGTATTTT.

The gene calls are TRBV30 and TRBJ2-6, with D maybe TRBD2 (5 bases). Germline CDR1 is GTSNPN and CDR2 is SVGIG (reference sequence). The V and J ends lost 0 bases and 1 base respectively, with 7 bases between them. This CDR3 contains 15 residues. The CDR3 protein is CAWSVRGSGANVLTF. For the CDR3, the DNA is TGTGCCTGGAGTGTAAGAGGGTCTGGGGCCAACGTCCTGACTTTC. Complete variable domain (other parts from reference TRBV30 and TRBJ2-6): SQTIHQWPATLVQPVGSPLSLECTVEGTSNPNLYWYRQAAGRGLQLLFYSVGIGQISSEVPQNLSASRPQDRQFILSSKKLLLSDSGFYLCAWSVRGSGANVLTFGAGSRLTVL.

The chain couples TRBV7-8 to TRBJ2-3; TRBD2 matches at 10 bases. Per the germline V gene, CDR1 is SGHVS and CDR2 is FQNEAQ. J gave up 4 bases and V 3 bases, and 7 bases lay outside the gene matches. This CDR3 region has 16 residues. CDR3 protein: CASSLASGGRPDTQYF. The CDR3 DNA reads as TGTGCCAGCAGCTTGGCTAGCGGGGGCCGCCCAGATACGCAGTATTTT.

The V gene is TRBV6-1, the J gene TRBJ1-1; no firm D call. This CDR3 has 14 residues. The germline V and J ends were trimmed by 3 bases and 2 bases, with 10 bases remaining between them. Germline V gene lookup returns CDR1 MNHNS and CDR2 SASEGT. CDR3 loop: CASSDWRGNTEAFF. The CDR3 region has the DNA TGTGCCAGCAGTGATTGGCGGGGTAACACTGAAGCTTTCTTT.

The rearrangement uses TRBV5-4 and TRBJ2-1; 8 bases are shared with TRBD2. The ends lost 1 base at V and 8 bases at J; junction bases unmatched: 8. Germline lookup yields CDR1 SGHNT and CDR2 YYREEE (reference sequence). The CDR3 consists of 15 residues. CDR3 nucleotides: TGTGCCAGCAGCTTGTTGACGGGGGGGCCCCATGAGCAGTTCTTC. Residues: CASSLLTGGPHEQFF.

This clone was seen just once. The chain uses TRBV5-1 and TRBJ1-5, with D tentatively TRBD1 (5 bases). Per germline, CDR1 SGHRS and CDR2 YFSETQ. Deletions cut 0 bases from V and 0 bases from J, with 16 bases between. The CDR3 contains 18 residues. CDR3: CASSLGLGVHYSNQPQHF. The CDR3 nucleotides are TGCGCCAGCAGCTTGGGCTTAGGGGTCCACTATAGCAATCAGCCCCAGCATTTT. The entire variable domain, with the rest obtained from reference TRBV5-1 and TRBJ1-5, is as follows: KAGVTQTPRYLIKTRGQQVTLSCSPISGHRSVSWYQQTPGQGLQFLFEYFSETQRNKGNFPGRFSGRQFSNSRSEMNVSTLELGDSALYLCASSLGLGVHYSNQPQHFGDGTRLSIL.